A selection of T cell receptor beta chains follows, all from one sample in a study of T cells in narcolepsy. The data were produced by immunoSEQ multiplex PCR, yet TCRdb's version contains in-frame clones alone and is incomplete. This table holds some 30,000 clones, around 83% found once. The specimen was CD45RA- memory CD4+ T cells from PBMCs. The receptors come from a human donor with narcolepsy. Both conserved end residues are part of each CDR3. D genes are given only for firm matches. Clone size, where shown, is once, few, many, or a class for clones that have expanded.

J gene: TRBJ1-6
D gene: NA
V gene: TRBV19
clone size: NA
CDR3 DNA: TGTGCCAGTAGTTACGGGGGCGCCTCCTATAATTCACCCCTCCACTTT
CDR3 protein: CASSYGGASYNSPLHF

J gene: TRBJ1-6
D gene: TRBD1
V gene: TRBV4-1
clone size: NA
CDR3 DNA: TGCGCCAGCAGCCAGAGGGCCGGGACAGGTAATTCACCCCTCCACTTT
CDR3 protein: CASSQRAGTGNSPLHF

J gene: TRBJ2-5
D gene: TRBD1
V gene: TRBV19
clone size: NA
CDR3 DNA: TGTGCCAGTAGTATCGGCCAATACACGGGACAGGTGGGGGGAGAGACCCAGTACTTC
CDR3 protein: CASSIGQYTGQVGGETQYF

J gene: TRBJ1-2
D gene: NA
V gene: TRBV4-2
clone size: NA
CDR3 DNA: TGTACCAGCAGCCAGGACACAGGAAACTTCTATGGCTACACCTTC
CDR3 protein: CTSSQDTGNFYGYTF

J gene: TRBJ1-1
D gene: NA
V gene: TRBV20-1
clone size: few
CDR3 DNA: TGCAGTGCTACCCAGAACACTGAAGCTTTCTTT
CDR3 protein: CSATQNTEAFF

J gene: TRBJ2-3
D gene: NA
V gene: TRBV9
clone size: NA
CDR3 DNA: TGTGCCAGCAGCGTAGCCCTCCTGGGGGCGGGCACAGATACGCAGTATTTT
CDR3 protein: CASSVALLGAGTDTQYF

J gene: TRBJ2-7
D gene: NA
V gene: TRBV6-5
clone size: NA
CDR3 DNA: TGTGCCAGCAGTTATGGGTCCGGCAGGTCCCAAAAGCAGTACTTC
CDR3 protein: CASSYGSGRSQKQYF

J gene: TRBJ2-3
D gene: TRBD2
V gene: TRBV7-8
clone size: NA
CDR3 DNA: TGTGCCAGCAGCTTAACCGGACTAGCCCCAGATACGCAGTATTTT
CDR3 protein: CASSLTGLAPDTQYF

J gene: TRBJ2-2
D gene: TRBD2
V gene: TRBV4-2
clone size: NA
CDR3 DNA: TGTGCCAGCAGCCCGACTAGCGGGGGGATGACCGGGGAGCTGTTTTTT
CDR3 protein: CASSPTSGGMTGELFF

J gene: TRBJ2-5
D gene: TRBD1
V gene: TRBV7-2
clone size: NA
CDR3 DNA: TGTGCCAGCAGCCTTCAAGCAGGGACAGGTAGAGAGACCCAGTACTTC
CDR3 protein: CASSLQAGTGRETQYF

J gene: TRBJ1-2
D gene: NA
V gene: TRBV19
clone size: few
CDR3 DNA: TGTGCCAGTAGTACCCGACAGTTCCGCGAAAACTATGGCTACACCTTC
CDR3 protein: CASSTRQFRENYGYTF

J gene: TRBJ1-6
D gene: NA
V gene: TRBV5-1
clone size: few
CDR3 DNA: TGCGCCAGCAGCTTGGAACAGCCTAATTCACCCCTCCACTTT
CDR3 protein: CASSLEQPNSPLHF

J gene: TRBJ2-7
D gene: NA
V gene: TRBV7-3
clone size: NA
CDR3 DNA: TGTGCCAGCAGCCCCGGCGGGGACCTCTCCTACGAGCAGTACTTC
CDR3 protein: CASSPGGDLSYEQYF

J gene: TRBJ1-6
D gene: NA
V gene: TRBV28
clone size: NA
CDR3 DNA: TGTGCCAGCAGTTCCGGCATCTGGGATTCACCCCTCCACTTT
CDR3 protein: CASSSGIWDSPLHF

J gene: TRBJ1-4
D gene: NA
V gene: TRBV18
clone size: NA
CDR3 DNA: TGTGCCAGCTCGCGGGGAGTTAAAACTAATGAAAAACTGTTTTTT
CDR3 protein: CASSRGVKTNEKLFF

J gene: TRBJ2-5
D gene: TRBD2
V gene: TRBV7-8
clone size: NA
CDR3 DNA: TGTGCCAGCAGCCCAGGGTTGACTAGCGGGGGCCAAAGGGAGACCCAGTACTTC
CDR3 protein: CASSPGLTSGGQRETQYF

J gene: TRBJ1-5
D gene: NA
V gene: TRBV7-2
clone size: NA
CDR3 DNA: TGTGCCAGCAGCTTAGTTTTCGGGGGCAATCAGCCCCAGCATTTT
CDR3 protein: CASSLVFGGNQPQHF

J gene: TRBJ2-3
D gene: NA
V gene: TRBV5-4
clone size: NA
CDR3 DNA: TGTGCCAGCAGCTTGGAAAGGGGGGATACGCAGTATTTT
CDR3 protein: CASSLERGDTQYF

J gene: TRBJ2-7
D gene: TRBD2
V gene: TRBV7-8
clone size: NA
CDR3 DNA: TGTGCCAGCAGCTTAGTTGGACTAGTCGGGGAGCAGTACTTC
CDR3 protein: CASSLVGLVGEQYF

J gene: TRBJ2-3
D gene: NA
V gene: TRBV4-3
clone size: NA
CDR3 DNA: TGCGCCAGCAGCCAAGATAGGTCAGCTACAGATACGCAGTATTTT
CDR3 protein: CASSQDRSATDTQYF

J gene: TRBJ1-4
D gene: NA
V gene: TRBV7-3
clone size: NA
CDR3 DNA: TGTGCCAGCAGCTTAACCCGTGGTGAAAAACTGTTTTTT
CDR3 protein: CASSLTRGEKLFF

J gene: TRBJ1-6
D gene: NA
V gene: TRBV5-1
clone size: NA
CDR3 DNA: TGCGCCAGCAGCTTTGGGGAAAGGAATTCACCCCTCCACTTT
CDR3 protein: CASSFGERNSPLHF

J gene: TRBJ1-2
D gene: NA
V gene: TRBV7-2
clone size: NA
CDR3 DNA: TGTGCCAGCAGCCCAGTGGGAGCAGGCTCATGGGGCTACACCTTC
CDR3 protein: CASSPVGAGSWGYTF

J gene: TRBJ1-4
D gene: TRBD1
V gene: TRBV29-1
clone size: NA
CDR3 DNA: TGCAGCGCATCCGGGACAGGGGGCGAAAAACTGTTTTTT
CDR3 protein: CSASGTGGEKLFF

J gene: TRBJ2-1
D gene: NA
V gene: TRBV7-3
clone size: few
CDR3 DNA: TGTGCCAGCAGCCCCCAAGTTAGCTCCTACAATGAGCAGTTCTTC
CDR3 protein: CASSPQVSSYNEQFF

J gene: TRBJ2-7
D gene: TRBD1
V gene: TRBV4-1
clone size: NA
CDR3 DNA: TGCGCCAGCAGCCAAGATCGACAGGGCTACGAGCAGTACTTC
CDR3 protein: CASSQDRQGYEQYF

J gene: TRBJ2-1
D gene: NA
V gene: TRBV7-3
clone size: NA
CDR3 DNA: TGTGCCAGCAGCCGGGGTCCGAATGAGCAGTTCTTC
CDR3 protein: CASSRGPNEQFF

J gene: TRBJ2-1
D gene: NA
V gene: TRBV19
clone size: NA
CDR3 DNA: TGTGCCAGTAGTAGTACAGACGAGCAGTTCTTC
CDR3 protein: CASSSTDEQFF

J gene: TRBJ2-3
D gene: TRBD2
V gene: TRBV6-4
clone size: NA
CDR3 DNA: TGTGCCAGCATAGCGGGGGCCTCCCCTACCTCGAGAGATACGCAGTATTTT
CDR3 protein: CASIAGASPTSRDTQYF

J gene: TRBJ1-6
D gene: TRBD1
V gene: TRBV30
clone size: few
CDR3 DNA: TGTGCCTGGGACAGGGGTCGGGATTCACCCCTCCACTTT
CDR3 protein: CAWDRGRDSPLHF

J gene: TRBJ1-2
D gene: TRBD1
V gene: TRBV7-8
clone size: NA
CDR3 DNA: TGTGCCAGCAGCCCCGGACAGGGGGGCATCCTCATGGTTGGCTACACCTTC
CDR3 protein: CASSPGQGGILMVGYTF

J gene: TRBJ1-1
D gene: NA
V gene: TRBV7-8
clone size: NA
CDR3 DNA: TGTGCCAGCAGCTTAGTGGGGTTACGAGGCACTGAAGCTTTCTTT
CDR3 protein: CASSLVGLRGTEAFF

J gene: TRBJ1-1
D gene: NA
V gene: TRBV7-2
clone size: NA
CDR3 DNA: TGTGCCAGCAGCTTAGGCTCCAGGCGGAACACTGAAGCTTTCTTT
CDR3 protein: CASSLGSRRNTEAFF

J gene: TRBJ2-5
D gene: TRBD2
V gene: TRBV7-2
clone size: once
CDR3 DNA: TGTGCCAGCAGCATAAATAGCGGGGGGGCCTTAGAGACCCAGTACTTC
CDR3 protein: CASSINSGGALETQYF

J gene: TRBJ2-1
D gene: NA
V gene: TRBV7-8
clone size: NA
CDR3 DNA: TGTGCCAGCAGCTTGCGGCTAGGAGGGGATGAGCAGTTCTTC
CDR3 protein: CASSLRLGGDEQFF

J gene: TRBJ2-7
D gene: NA
V gene: TRBV5-4
clone size: NA
CDR3 DNA: TGTGCCAGCAGCTTTATTTTGAGTCCAGCTGAGTCGTACGAGCAGTACTTC
CDR3 protein: CASSFILSPAESYEQYF

J gene: TRBJ1-1
D gene: TRBD1
V gene: TRBV19
clone size: NA
CDR3 DNA: TGTGCCACCTCCGGACCCGGACAGGGGAACACTGAAGCTTTCTTT
CDR3 protein: CATSGPGQGNTEAFF

J gene: TRBJ1-6
D gene: TRBD1
V gene: TRBV30
clone size: NA
CDR3 DNA: TGTGCCTGGAGTGTACACAGAGGAGGGGACAGTTCACCCCTCCACTTT
CDR3 protein: CAWSVHRGGDSSPLHF

J gene: TRBJ1-4
D gene: NA
V gene: TRBV6-6
clone size: NA
CDR3 DNA: TGTGCCAGCAGCTCGTACTCACCAACTAATGAAAAACTGTTTTTT
CDR3 protein: CASSSYSPTNEKLFF

J gene: TRBJ2-7
D gene: TRBD2
V gene: TRBV6-5
clone size: few
CDR3 DNA: TGTGCCAGCACCGCGGGAGCAGGGATGTCCTACGAGCAGTACTTC
CDR3 protein: CASTAGAGMSYEQYF

J gene: TRBJ2-3
D gene: NA
V gene: TRBV7-2
clone size: NA
CDR3 DNA: TGTGCCAGCAGCTTATCCCCAGTCGGCTCTAGCACAGATACGCAGTATTTT
CDR3 protein: CASSLSPVGSSTDTQYF

J gene: TRBJ1-5
D gene: NA
V gene: TRBV9
clone size: NA
CDR3 DNA: TGTGCCAGCAGCGAGGGACCGATCAATCAGCCCCAGCATTTT
CDR3 protein: CASSEGPINQPQHF